This T cell receptor (beta chain) was recovered during a study of CD8 T cells in ankylosing spondylitis. Points on this clonotype: Antigen unknown.

Study-wide results and limits: Apparently characteristic of ankylosing spondylitis blood was a TCR beta motif (roughly eight highly homologous variants).

V shed 6 bases and J 4 bases; nucleotides not matched to a gene: 8. Per the germline V gene, CDR1 is LNHDA and CDR2 is SQIVND (reference sequence). CDR3 length: 15 amino acids. Each CDR3 protein gets one entry after TCRdb re-called the 5' RACE reads with MiXCR. Among 390,000 or so distinct CDR3 sequences listed, 20% to 25% were seen once. This chain connects TRBV19 to TRBJ2-1, with 8 bases fitting TRBD1. Sequenced: blood, either unsorted or a sorted T cell fraction (not recorded which). This receptor was identified in a male donor with ankylosing spondylitis. The CDR3 region is CASRMAGGSYNEQFF. The CDR3 DNA reads TGTGCCAGTAGAATGGCAGGGGGCTCATACAATGAGCAGTTCTTC.